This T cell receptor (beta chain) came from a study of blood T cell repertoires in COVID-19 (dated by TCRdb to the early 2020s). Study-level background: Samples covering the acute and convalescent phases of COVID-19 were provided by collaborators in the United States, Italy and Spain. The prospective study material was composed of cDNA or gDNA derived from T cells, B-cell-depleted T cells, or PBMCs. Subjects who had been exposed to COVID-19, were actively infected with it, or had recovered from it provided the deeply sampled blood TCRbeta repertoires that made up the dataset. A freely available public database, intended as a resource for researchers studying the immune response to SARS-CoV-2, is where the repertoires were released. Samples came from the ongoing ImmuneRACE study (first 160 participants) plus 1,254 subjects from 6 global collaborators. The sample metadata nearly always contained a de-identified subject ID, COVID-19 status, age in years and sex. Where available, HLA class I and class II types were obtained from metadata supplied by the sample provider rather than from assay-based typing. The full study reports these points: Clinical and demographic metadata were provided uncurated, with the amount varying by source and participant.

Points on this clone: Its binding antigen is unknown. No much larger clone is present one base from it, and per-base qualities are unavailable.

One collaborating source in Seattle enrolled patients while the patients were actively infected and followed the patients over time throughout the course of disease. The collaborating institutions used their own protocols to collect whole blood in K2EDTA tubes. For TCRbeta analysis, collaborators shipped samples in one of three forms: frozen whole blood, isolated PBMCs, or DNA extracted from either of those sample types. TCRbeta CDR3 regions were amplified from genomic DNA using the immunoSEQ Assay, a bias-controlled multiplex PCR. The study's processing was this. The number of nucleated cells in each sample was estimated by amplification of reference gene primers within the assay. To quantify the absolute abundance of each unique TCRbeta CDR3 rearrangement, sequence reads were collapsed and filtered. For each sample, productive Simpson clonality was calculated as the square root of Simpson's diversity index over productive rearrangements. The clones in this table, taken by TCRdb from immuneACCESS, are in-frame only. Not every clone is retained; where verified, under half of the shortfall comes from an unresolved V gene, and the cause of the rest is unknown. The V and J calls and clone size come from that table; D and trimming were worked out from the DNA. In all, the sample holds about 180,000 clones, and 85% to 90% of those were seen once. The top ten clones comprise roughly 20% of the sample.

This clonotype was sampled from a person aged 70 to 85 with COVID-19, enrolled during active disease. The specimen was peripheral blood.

CDR3 region: CASSRTGPGNTIYF. The sequenced DNA is TGTGCCAGCAGTCGGACAGGGCCTGGAAACACCATATATTTT. Rearrangement joined TRBV11-3 to TRBJ1-3; 8 bases in the junction line up with TRBD1. Trimming takes 6 bases off V and 2 bases off J; junction bases not matched to a gene: 3. The CDR3 sequence holds 14 residues, the cysteine and phenylalanine included. Only CDR3 DNA is held: 42 bases, read in frame from base 1. According to the germline V gene, CDR1 reads SGHNT and CDR2 reads YENEEA.